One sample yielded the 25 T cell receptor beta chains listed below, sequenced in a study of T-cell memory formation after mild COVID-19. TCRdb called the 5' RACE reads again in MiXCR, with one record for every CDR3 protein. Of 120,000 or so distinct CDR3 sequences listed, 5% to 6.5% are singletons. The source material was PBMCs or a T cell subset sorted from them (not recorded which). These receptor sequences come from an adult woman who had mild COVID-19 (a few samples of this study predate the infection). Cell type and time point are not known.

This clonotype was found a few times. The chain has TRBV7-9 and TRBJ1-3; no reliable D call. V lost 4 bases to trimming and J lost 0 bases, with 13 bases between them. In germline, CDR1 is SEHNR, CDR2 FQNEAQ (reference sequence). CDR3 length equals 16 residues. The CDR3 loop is CASSSSDGYSGNTIYF. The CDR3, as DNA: TGTGCCAGCAGCTCGTCGGACGGTTACTCTGGAAACACCATATATTTT.

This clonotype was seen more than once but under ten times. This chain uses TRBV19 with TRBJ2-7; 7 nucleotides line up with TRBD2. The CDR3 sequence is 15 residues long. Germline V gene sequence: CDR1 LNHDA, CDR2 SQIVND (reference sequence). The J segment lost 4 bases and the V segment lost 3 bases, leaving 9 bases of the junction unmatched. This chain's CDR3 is CASSISVGGGYEQYF. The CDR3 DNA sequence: TGTGCCAGTAGTATCTCCGTGGGGGGGGGTTACGAGCAGTACTTC.

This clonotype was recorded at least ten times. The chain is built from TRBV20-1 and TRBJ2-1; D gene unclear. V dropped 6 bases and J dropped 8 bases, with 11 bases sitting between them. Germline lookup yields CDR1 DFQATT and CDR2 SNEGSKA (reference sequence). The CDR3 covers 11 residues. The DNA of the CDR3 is TGCAGTGCAAATAAAGGACATGAGCAGTTCTTC. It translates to CSANKGHEQFF.

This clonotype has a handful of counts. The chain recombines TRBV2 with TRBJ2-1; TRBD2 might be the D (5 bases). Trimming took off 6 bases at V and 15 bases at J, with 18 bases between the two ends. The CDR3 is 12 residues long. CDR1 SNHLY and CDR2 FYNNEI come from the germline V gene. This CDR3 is CASSPGRASLFF. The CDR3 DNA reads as TGTGCCAGCAGCCCTGGGCGGGCTTCGCTGTTCTTC.

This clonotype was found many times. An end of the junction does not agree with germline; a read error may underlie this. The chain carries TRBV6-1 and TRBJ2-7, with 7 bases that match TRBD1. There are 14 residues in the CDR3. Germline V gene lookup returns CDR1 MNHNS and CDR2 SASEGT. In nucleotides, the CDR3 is TGTGCCAGCAGCCAGACAGGGCGGTCCTCCGAGCAGTACTTC. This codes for CASSQTGRSSEQYF.

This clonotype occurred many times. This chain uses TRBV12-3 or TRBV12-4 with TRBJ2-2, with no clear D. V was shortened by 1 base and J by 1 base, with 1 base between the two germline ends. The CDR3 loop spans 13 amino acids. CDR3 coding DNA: TGTGCCAGCAGTTTAGAGAACACCGGGGAGCTGTTTTTT. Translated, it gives CASSLENTGELFF.

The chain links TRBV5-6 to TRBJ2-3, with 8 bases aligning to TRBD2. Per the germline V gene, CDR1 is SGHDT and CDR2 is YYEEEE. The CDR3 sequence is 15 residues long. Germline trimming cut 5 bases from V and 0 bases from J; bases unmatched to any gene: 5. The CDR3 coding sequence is TGTGCCAGCAGTCGGGGGGGCACTAGCACAGATACGCAGTATTTT. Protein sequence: CASSRGGTSTDTQYF.

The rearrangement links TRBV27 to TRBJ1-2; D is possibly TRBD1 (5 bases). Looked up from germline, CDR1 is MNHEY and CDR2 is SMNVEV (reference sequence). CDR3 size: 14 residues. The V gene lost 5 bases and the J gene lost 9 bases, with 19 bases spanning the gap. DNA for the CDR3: TGTGCCAGCAGTCTGTATCCGGGACCCCGGAGCTACACCTTC. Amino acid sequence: CASSLYPGPRSYTF.

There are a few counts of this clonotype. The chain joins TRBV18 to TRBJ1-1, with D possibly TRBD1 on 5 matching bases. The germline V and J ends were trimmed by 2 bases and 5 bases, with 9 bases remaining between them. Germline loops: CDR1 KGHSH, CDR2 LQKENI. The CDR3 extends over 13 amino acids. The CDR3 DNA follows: TGTGCCAGCTCACCAGGGGCAGGGACTGAAGCTTTCTTT. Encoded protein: CASSPGAGTEAFF.

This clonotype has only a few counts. This chain's CDR3 is CASSADSFHQPQHF. Here the CDR3 DNA reads TGTGCCAGCAGCGCGGACAGCTTTCATCAGCCCCAGCATTTT. The chain has TRBV7-9 and TRBJ1-5, with TRBD1 as a possible D gene (6 bases). This CDR3 has 14 residues. Trimming removed 5 bases from V and 5 bases from J, with 13 bases in between. The germline CDR1 and CDR2 sequences are SEHNR and FQNEAQ (reference sequence).

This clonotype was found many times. CDR3 in amino acids: CASSLAGGTETQYF. The CDR3 DNA follows: TGTGCCAGCAGTTTGGCGGGAGGGACGGAGACCCAGTACTTC. The chain has TRBV12-3 or TRBV12-4 and TRBJ2-5, with TRBD2 matching 9 bases. This CDR3 is 14 amino acids long. The V and J ends lost 3 bases and 5 bases, in that order; junction bases with no gene match: 4.

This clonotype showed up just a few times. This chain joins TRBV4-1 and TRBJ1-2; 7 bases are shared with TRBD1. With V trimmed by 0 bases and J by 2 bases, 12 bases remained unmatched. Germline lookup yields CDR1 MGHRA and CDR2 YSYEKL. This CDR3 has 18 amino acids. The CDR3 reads CASSQDPTTGAGNYGYTF. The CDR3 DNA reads TGCGCCAGCAGCCAAGATCCCACCACAGGGGCCGGGAACTATGGCTACACCTTC.

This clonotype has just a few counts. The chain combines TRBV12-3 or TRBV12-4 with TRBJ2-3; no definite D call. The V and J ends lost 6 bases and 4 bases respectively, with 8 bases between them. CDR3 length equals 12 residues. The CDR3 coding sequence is TGTGCCAGCAGCCCTCGGCCAGATACGCAGTATTTT. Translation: CASSPRPDTQYF.

DNA of the CDR3: TGTGCCAGCAGCTGGGGGGGACAGGGCAACAATGAGCAGTTCTTC. Residues: CASSWGGQGNNEQFF. This sequence joins TRBV5-5 and TRBJ2-1, with 9 nucleotides matching TRBD1. CDR1 is SGHKS, CDR2 YYEKEE, per germline (reference sequence). This CDR3 has 15 amino acids. V trimming: 3 bases; J trimming: 5 bases; junction bases outside the gene matches: 6.

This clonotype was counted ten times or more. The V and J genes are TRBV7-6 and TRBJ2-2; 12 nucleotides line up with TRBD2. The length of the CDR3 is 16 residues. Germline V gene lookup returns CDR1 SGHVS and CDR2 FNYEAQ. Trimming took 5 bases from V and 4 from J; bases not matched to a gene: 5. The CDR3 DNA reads TGTGCCAGCAGCAACCTAGCGGGAGGGCCCACCGGGGAGCTGTTTTTT. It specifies CASSNLAGGPTGELFF.

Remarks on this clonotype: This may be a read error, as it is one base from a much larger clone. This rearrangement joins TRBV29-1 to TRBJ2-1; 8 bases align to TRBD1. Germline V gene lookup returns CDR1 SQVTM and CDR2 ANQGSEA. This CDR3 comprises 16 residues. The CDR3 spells CALQGGFQWAYNEQFF. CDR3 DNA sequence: TGCGCATTACAGGGGGGTTTCCAATGGGCCTACAATGAGCAGTTCTTC.

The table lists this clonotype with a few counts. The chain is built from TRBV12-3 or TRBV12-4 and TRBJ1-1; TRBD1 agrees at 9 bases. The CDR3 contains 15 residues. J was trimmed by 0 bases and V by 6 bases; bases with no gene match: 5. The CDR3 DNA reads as TGTGCCAGCAGGGGGACAGGGCGGGTGAACACTGAAGCTTTCTTT. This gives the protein CASRGTGRVNTEAFF.

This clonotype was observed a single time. CDR3 loop: CASSYFPGFTGANVLTF. In DNA, the CDR3 is TGTGCCAGCAGTTACTTTCCGGGATTTACTGGGGCCAACGTCCTGACTTTC. The chain employs TRBV6-6 and TRBJ2-6; D may be TRBD2 (5 bases). CDR1 and CDR2 from the germline V gene are MNHNY and SVGAGI (reference sequence). The CDR3 contains 17 residues. V lost 1 base to trimming and J lost 2 bases, with 12 bases between them.

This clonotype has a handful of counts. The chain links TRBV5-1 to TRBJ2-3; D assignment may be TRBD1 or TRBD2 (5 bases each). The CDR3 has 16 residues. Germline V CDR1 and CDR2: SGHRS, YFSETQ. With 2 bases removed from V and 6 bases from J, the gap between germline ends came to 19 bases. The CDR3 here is CASSFRDRWGIDTQYF. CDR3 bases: TGCGCCAGCAGCTTCCGGGACCGGTGGGGGATCGATACGCAGTATTTT.

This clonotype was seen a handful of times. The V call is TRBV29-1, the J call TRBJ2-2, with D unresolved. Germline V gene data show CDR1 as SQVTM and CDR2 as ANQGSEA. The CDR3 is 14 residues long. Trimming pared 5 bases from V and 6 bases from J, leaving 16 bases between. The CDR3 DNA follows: TGCAGCGTTTTTCTTCCGAGCAGTCCCGGGGAGCTGTTTTTT. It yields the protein CSVFLPSSPGELFF.

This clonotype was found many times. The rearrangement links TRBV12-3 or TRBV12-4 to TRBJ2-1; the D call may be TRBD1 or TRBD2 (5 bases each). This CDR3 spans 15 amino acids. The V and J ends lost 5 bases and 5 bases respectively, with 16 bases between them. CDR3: CASSPVGAQDNEQFF. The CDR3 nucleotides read TGTGCCAGCAGTCCCGTCGGGGCGCAGGACAATGAGCAGTTCTTC.

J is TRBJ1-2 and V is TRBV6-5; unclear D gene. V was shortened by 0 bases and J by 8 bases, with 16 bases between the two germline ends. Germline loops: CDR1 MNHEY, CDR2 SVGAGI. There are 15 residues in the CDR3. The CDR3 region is CASSYSSVLGKGYTF. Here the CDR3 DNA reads TGTGCCAGCAGTTACTCTTCCGTCCTGGGCAAAGGCTACACCTTC.

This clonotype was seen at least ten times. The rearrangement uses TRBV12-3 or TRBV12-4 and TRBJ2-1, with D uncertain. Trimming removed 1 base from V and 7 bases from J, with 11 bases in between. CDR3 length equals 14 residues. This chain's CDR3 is CASSLESSGNEQFF. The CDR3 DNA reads TGTGCCAGCAGTTTAGAATCGTCGGGTAATGAGCAGTTCTTC.

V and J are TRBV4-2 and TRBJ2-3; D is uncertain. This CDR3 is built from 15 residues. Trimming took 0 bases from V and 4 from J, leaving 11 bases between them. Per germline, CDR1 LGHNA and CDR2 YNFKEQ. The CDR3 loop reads CASSQEASLPDTQYF. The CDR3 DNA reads TGTGCCAGCAGCCAAGAAGCCTCCCTCCCAGATACGCAGTATTTT.

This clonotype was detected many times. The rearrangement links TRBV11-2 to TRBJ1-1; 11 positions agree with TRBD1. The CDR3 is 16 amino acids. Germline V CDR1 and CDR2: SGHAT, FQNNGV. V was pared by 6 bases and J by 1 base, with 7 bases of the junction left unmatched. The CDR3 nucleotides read TGTGCCAGCAGAAACTCCGGGACAGGGGGGAACACTGAAGCTTTCTTT. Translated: CASRNSGTGGNTEAFF.